This T cell receptor (beta chain) was sequenced during a study of PD-L1 blockade in urothelial cancer. Study background: From 2014, patients received atezolizumab, given as 1,200 mg intravenously every 3 weeks.

The assay was immunoSEQ multiplex PCR, and TCRdb's table has in-frame clones only and misses some. This table has approximately 79,000 clones, roughly nine tenths appearing once. The CDR3 has 16 amino acids. Germline V lookup: CDR1 SGHDN, CDR2 FVKESK. Trimming removed 1 base from V and 5 bases from J; junction bases left unmatched: 10. The material was PBMCs, obtained around atezolizumab (anti-PD-L1) treatment. This receptor was obtained from a woman in her 70s with urothelial cancer. This chain joins TRBV14 and TRBJ2-5; TRBD2 matches 7 bases. The CDR3 loop reads CASSQGLAALSETQYF. The CDR3 nucleotides read TGTGCCAGCAGCCAAGGGCTAGCGGCCTTAAGTGAGACCCAGTACTTC.